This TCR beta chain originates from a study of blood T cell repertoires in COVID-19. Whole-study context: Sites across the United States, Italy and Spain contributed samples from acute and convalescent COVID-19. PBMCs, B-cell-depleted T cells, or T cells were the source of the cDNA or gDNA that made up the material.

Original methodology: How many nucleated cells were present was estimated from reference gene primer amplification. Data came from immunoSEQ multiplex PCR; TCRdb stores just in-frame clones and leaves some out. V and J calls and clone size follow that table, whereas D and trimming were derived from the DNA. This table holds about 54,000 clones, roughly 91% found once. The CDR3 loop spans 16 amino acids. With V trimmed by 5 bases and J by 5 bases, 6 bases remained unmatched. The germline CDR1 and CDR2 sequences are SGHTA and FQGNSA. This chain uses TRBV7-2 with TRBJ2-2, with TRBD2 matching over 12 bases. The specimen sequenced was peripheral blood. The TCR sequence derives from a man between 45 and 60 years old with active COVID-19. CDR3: CASSKQGLAGTGELFF. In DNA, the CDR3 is TGTGCCAGCAGCAAGCAGGGACTAGCGGGTACCGGGGAGCTGTTTTTT.